What follows are 23 T cell receptor beta chains derived from one specimen sequenced in a study of shared clonotypes between healthy human individuals. Data came from immunoSEQ multiplex PCR; TCRdb stores just in-frame clones and leaves some out. The data show around 1.9 million clones, 85% to 95% seen once. Terminally differentiated effector memory CD45RA+ cells were excluded by CCR7 positive selection of CD45RO-negative cells. Material: naive CD8+ T cells from PBMCs. These receptors all stem from a man in his late teens or twenties in good health. Some clones in this sample may be carry-over from other donors' samples.

The count of this clone is one. The chain carries TRBV29-1 and TRBJ1-2; perhaps TRBD1 as D (6 bases). The germline gives CDR1 SQVTM, CDR2 ANQGSEA. Deletions cut 7 bases from V and 6 bases from J, with 18 bases between. The CDR3 has 13 residues. CDR3 sequence: CSGFWGAADGYTF. Written as DNA, the CDR3 is TGCAGCGGTTTTTGGGGGGCTGCTGATGGCTACACCTTC.

This chain links TRBV11-3 with TRBJ2-3, with 10 bases lining up with TRBD2. With V trimmed by 3 bases and J by 1 base, 1 base remained unmatched. The length of the CDR3 is 15 residues. Germline V gives CDR1 SGHNT, CDR2 YENEEA. In DNA form, the CDR3 reads TGTGCCAGCAGCTTCAGCGGGAGGGGCACAGATACGCAGTATTTT. Protein product: CASSFSGRGTDTQYF.

The chain links TRBV5-6 to TRBJ2-7; D is undetermined. The germline CDR1 and CDR2 sequences are SGHDT and YYEEEE. The V end lost 0 bases, the J end lost 3 bases, and 13 bases lay between the germline ends. This CDR3 comprises 15 residues. For the CDR3, the DNA is TGTGCCAGCAGCTTGGAAGGCAGCAAGGACTACGAGCAGTACTTC. This gives the protein CASSLEGSKDYEQYF.

The rearrangement uses TRBV7-2 and TRBJ2-5, with 11 bases lining up with TRBD2. J lost 5 bases, V lost 0 bases, and 11 bases had no gene match. Germline V gene data show CDR1 as SGHTA and CDR2 as FQGNSA. CDR3 length: 18 residues. In nucleotides, the CDR3 is TGTGCCAGCAGCTTAGCGCGAAAACTAGCGGGAGCTCATGAGACCCAGTACTTC. Translation gives CASSLARKLAGAHETQYF. Looking up the rest from reference TRBV7-2 and TRBJ2-5 gives the full variable domain: GAGVSQSPSNKVTEKGKDVELRCDPISGHTALYWYRQSLGQGLEFLIYFQGNSAPDKSGLPSDRFSAERTGGSVSTLTIQRTQQEDSAVYLCASSLARKLAGAHETQYFGPGTRLLVL.

This clone has a handful of counts. The J gene is TRBJ1-2, the V gene TRBV7-3; TRBD1 aligns across 8 bases. The germline CDR1 and CDR2 sequences are SGHTA and FQGTGA. This CDR3 has 14 amino acids. Losses at the gene ends were 1 base for V and 4 bases for J; bases not matched to a gene: 2. The CDR3 DNA is TGTGCCAGCAGCTTAAACGACAGGGGCTATGGCTACACCTTC. Translated: CASSLNDRGYGYTF.

This clone has only one observation. The chain employs TRBV4-2 and TRBJ2-7, with 7 bases that match TRBD1. Looked up from germline, CDR1 is LGHNA and CDR2 is YNFKEQ. V lost 2 bases and J lost 6; bases outside the gene matches: 10. CDR3 length: 15 amino acids. This CDR3 reads CASSQHTGASGEQYF. DNA of the CDR3: TGTGCCAGCAGCCAACACACAGGGGCGTCGGGCGAGCAGTACTTC.

The rearrangement joins TRBV7-2 to TRBJ2-1; 12 bases map to TRBD2. The germline CDR1 and CDR2 sequences are SGHTA and FQGNSA. The CDR3 runs 16 residues. V trimming: 5 bases; J trimming: 5 bases; junction bases outside the gene matches: 7. CDR3 sequence: CASSLPGLAGNNEQFF. The CDR3 nucleotides are TGTGCCAGCAGCCTCCCGGGACTAGCGGGTAACAATGAGCAGTTCTTC.

The chain carries TRBV7-6 and TRBJ1-3; D unresolved. Germline V gives CDR1 SGHVS, CDR2 FNYEAQ. CDR3 size: 15 residues. Between the trimmed V and J ends, which lost 1 base and 4 bases, there was a span of 11 bases. Here the CDR3 DNA reads TGTGCCAGCAGCTTAGGGCGGAGCGTCGGAAACACCATATATTTT. As protein: CASSLGRSVGNTIYF.

The chain joins TRBV6-5 to TRBJ2-1; D possibly matches TRBD1 or TRBD2 (5 bases each). CDR3 length: 15 amino acids. Per germline, CDR1 MNHEY and CDR2 SVGAGI. The V end lost 6 bases, the J end lost 7 bases, and 19 bases lay between the germline ends. CDR3 loop: CASSLGDPTWNEQFF. The CDR3 region has the DNA TGTGCCAGCAGCCTTGGGGACCCCACGTGGAATGAGCAGTTCTTC.

The chain links TRBV25-1 to TRBJ1-2, with D possibly matching TRBD1 (5 bases). The germline CDR1 and CDR2 sequences are MGHDK and SYGVNS. The V and J ends lost 4 bases and 6 bases respectively, with 15 bases between them. The CDR3 is made up of 14 amino acids. In DNA form, the CDR3 reads TGTGCCAGCAGTGGACAAGAGCAGGGAAATGGCTACACCTTC. This codes for CASSGQEQGNGYTF.

V and J are TRBV7-9 and TRBJ2-5; D is possibly TRBD2 (6 bases). V was cut by 5 bases and J by 5 bases, with 24 bases left in between. Germline CDR1 and CDR2: SEHNR and FQNEAQ (reference sequence). The CDR3 sequence is 17 residues long. The CDR3 DNA reads TGTGCCAGCAGCCCCCCTCATGGGGCTAGCGAACCGGAGACCCAGTACTTC. Translating it yields CASSPPHGASEPETQYF.

The gene calls are TRBV19 and TRBJ1-3; D is ambiguous. Trimming removed 6 bases from V and 1 base from J, with 13 bases in between. Germline V gene lookup returns CDR1 LNHDA and CDR2 SQIVND (reference sequence). CDR3 length: 15 amino acids. The CDR3 sequence: CASSNLQVSGNTIYF. The CDR3 DNA follows: TGTGCCAGTAGCAACCTCCAGGTATCTGGAAACACCATATATTTT.

The rearrangement joins TRBV19 to TRBJ2-7; D tentatively reads TRBD1 or TRBD2 (5 bases each). From germline, CDR1 is LNHDA and CDR2 SQIVND (reference sequence). This CDR3 contains 15 residues. Between the trimmed V and J ends, which lost 5 bases and 3 bases, there was a span of 17 bases. This CDR3 is CASSPGTAVGYEQYF. The DNA of the CDR3 is TGTGCCAGTAGTCCGGGGACCGCGGTAGGCTACGAGCAGTACTTC.

The chain recombines TRBV4-1 with TRBJ2-5, with D possibly being TRBD1 (6 bases). The germline CDR1 and CDR2 sequences are MGHRA and YSYEKL. There are 12 residues in the CDR3. V was shortened by 2 bases and J by 5 bases, with 6 bases between the two germline ends. CDR3 sequence: CASSQQGETQYF. The DNA of the CDR3 is TGCGCCAGCAGCCAACAGGGGGAGACCCAGTACTTC.

The chain combines TRBV10-3 with TRBJ1-1, with D perhaps TRBD1 (6 bases). V was clipped by 4 bases and J by 1 base, with 13 bases between them. The CDR3 length is 15 residues. Germline CDR1 and CDR2: ENHRY and SYGVKD. DNA for the CDR3: TGTGCCATCAGTGCACGGCAGGGGAAGAACACTGAAGCTTTCTTT. As protein: CAISARQGKNTEAFF.

A single count supports this clone. In nucleotides, the CDR3 is TGCAGCGCCACCGACAGGGGCGGCGACGAGCAGTACTTC. Translated, it gives CSATDRGGDEQYF. The V gene is TRBV29-1, the J gene TRBJ2-7; 8 nucleotides line up with TRBD1. The CDR3 consists of 13 residues. Per germline, CDR1 SQVTM and CDR2 ANQGSEA. V dropped 7 bases and J dropped 5; count of bases not matched to a gene: 10.

The rearrangement joins TRBV5-8 to TRBJ2-7; D not resolved. Germline CDR1 reads SGHTS; CDR2 reads YDEGEE. This CDR3 contains 12 residues. Between the trimmed V and J ends, which lost 1 base and 2 bases, there was a span of 4 bases. CDR3 DNA: TGTGCCAGCAGCTTGACGGCCTACGAGCAGTACTTC. Encoded protein: CASSLTAYEQYF.

This chain links TRBV28 with TRBJ1-3; no firm D call. The germline V gene has CDR1 MDHEN and CDR2 SYDVKM. The V gene lost 3 bases and the J gene lost 4 bases, with 19 bases spanning the gap. The CDR3 covers 17 residues. DNA of the CDR3: TGTGCCAGCAGTTTCCCCCAGAATTTGCCGCTGGGAAACACCATATATTTT. Translated: CASSFPQNLPLGNTIYF.

This chain links TRBV6-5 with TRBJ2-5; D is perhaps TRBD2 (6 bases). This CDR3 has 16 amino acids. V was pared by 2 bases and J by 5 bases, with 18 bases between. Germline lookup yields CDR1 MNHEY and CDR2 SVGAGI. CDR3 nucleotide sequence: TGTGCCAGCAGTTACCCGGGCCGATTCGCGGGGGAGACCCAGTACTTC. Translated, it gives CASSYPGRFAGETQYF.

The rearrangement uses TRBV11-2 and TRBJ2-1, with 12 bases fitting TRBD2. V shed 5 bases, J shed 6 bases, and the junction held 5 bases outside the gene matches. Germline V CDR1 and CDR2: SGHAT, FQNNGV. The CDR3 length is 15 residues. CDR3 DNA sequence: TGTGCCAGCAGCCAAGGGACTAGCGGGTCCAATGAGCAGTTCTTC. Translation gives CASSQGTSGSNEQFF.

The chain links TRBV10-1 to TRBJ2-3, with 12 bases that match TRBD2. J was trimmed by 4 bases and V by 5 bases; bases with no gene match: 4. The CDR3 is made up of 15 amino acids. The V gene's germline CDR1 is WNHNN and CDR2 SYGVQD (reference sequence). This chain's CDR3 is CASSQLAGGPDTQYF. CDR3 bases: TGCGCCAGCAGTCAACTAGCGGGAGGCCCAGATACGCAGTATTTT.

This chain joins TRBV28 and TRBJ2-1; 12 nucleotides match TRBD2. Germline V CDR1 and CDR2: MDHEN, SYDVKM. Trimming cost V 7 bases and J 10 bases; bases outside gene matches: 11. The CDR3 sequence is 15 residues long. CDR3 coding DNA: TGTGCCAGCAACCCTCGGACTAGCGGGAAGCGAGAGCAGTTCTTC. As protein: CASNPRTSGKREQFF.

The chain uses TRBV9 and TRBJ2-7; a weak D match, TRBD2 (6 bases). CDR1 and CDR2 (germline): SGDLS, YYNGEE. The CDR3 loop spans 17 amino acids. Trimming removed 4 bases from V and 2 bases from J, with 22 bases in between. In nucleotides, the CDR3 is TGTGCCAGCAGCCCTCACCCCATTAGCGGACCTACCTACGAGCAGTACTTC. It specifies CASSPHPISGPTYEQYF.